This entry lists 29 T cell receptor beta chains sequenced from one sample in a study of blood T cell repertoires in COVID-19. Produced via immunoSEQ multiplex PCR; TCRdb's table is partial and in-frame only. The data hold some 56,000 clones, with about 82% observed a single time. The sequencing input was peripheral blood. Receptors were obtained from an elderly woman with acute or convalescent COVID-19.

The CDR3 coding sequence is TGTGCCAGTAGCCTTGACAGGGGCAATGAGCAGTTCTTC. Translated: CASSLDRGNEQFF. The chain combines TRBV19 with TRBJ2-1; 8 bases map to TRBD1. The CDR3 contains 13 residues. V gave up 6 bases and J gave up 6 bases; unmatched junction bases: 4. The germline CDR1 and CDR2 sequences are LNHDA and SQIVND (reference sequence).

This chain uses TRBV4-1 with TRBJ2-3; TRBD1 matches 10 bases. The trim removed 4 bases at V and 4 bases at J, leaving 5 bases unmatched. Germline CDR1 reads MGHRA; CDR2 reads YSYEKL. This CDR3 is built from 15 residues. As DNA, the CDR3 is TGCGCCAGCAGCCTGGGACAGGGGAACCCAGATACGCAGTATTTT. Its translation is CASSLGQGNPDTQYF.

V usage is TRBV24-1 and J usage is TRBJ2-5, with D maybe TRBD2 (6 bases). Trimming left V 2 bases short and J 5 bases short, with 17 bases between. CDR1 and CDR2 (germline): KGHDR, SFDVKD. The CDR3 extends over 16 amino acids. CDR3 sequence (DNA): TGTGCCACCAGTGATTCGGCGACTAGTCAGAGGGAGACCCAGTACTTC. Encoded protein: CATSDSATSQRETQYF.

For the CDR3, the DNA is TGTGCCAGCAGGCTCCAGATACAAGAGACCCAGTACTTC. Translating gives CASRLQIQETQYF. This sequence joins TRBV12-3 or TRBV12-4 and TRBJ2-5; D gene unclear. V lost 6 bases, J lost 2 bases, and 10 bases lay in between. The CDR3 totals 13 residues.

This chain uses TRBV7-3 with TRBJ1-1, with D perhaps matching TRBD1 (6 bases). The V end was cut by 7 bases, the J end by 0 bases, with 12 bases between. Germline-derived CDR1 and CDR2 are SGHTA and FQGTGA. CDR3 length: 14 residues. The CDR3 reads CASNGDKLNTEAFF. In nucleotides, the CDR3 is TGTGCCAGCAACGGGGACAAGCTGAACACTGAAGCTTTCTTT.

This chain links TRBV27 with TRBJ1-2; 10 nucleotides line up with TRBD1. This CDR3 is built from 15 residues. Germline CDR1 MNHEY, CDR2 SMNVEV (reference sequence). With V trimmed by 6 bases and J by 2 bases, 6 bases remained unmatched. The CDR3, as DNA: TGTGCCAGCAGCCGAGGACAGGGGGTAAACTATGGCTACACCTTC. It codes for CASSRGQGVNYGYTF.

This sequence joins TRBV28 and TRBJ2-7; 9 bases are shared with TRBD1. V lost 5 bases and J lost 2; bases outside the gene matches: 10. The CDR3 is made up of 16 amino acids. Germline lookup yields CDR1 MDHEN and CDR2 SYDVKM. The CDR3 sequence: CASSPTLGTGTYEQYF. The DNA for the CDR3 is TGTGCCAGCAGTCCCACCCTGGGGACAGGGACCTACGAGCAGTACTTC.

V gene TRBV24-1 combines with J gene TRBJ2-1, with 8 bases fitting TRBD1. The CDR3 extends over 16 amino acids. Germline V gene data show CDR1 as KGHDR and CDR2 as SFDVKD. After removal of 3 bases from V and 7 bases from J, the junction contained 10 bases not matched to a gene. The DNA of the CDR3 is TGTGCCACCAGTGATAACCCGTGGACAGGGAAGAATGAGCAGTTCTTC. Amino acid sequence: CATSDNPWTGKNEQFF.

The chain is built from TRBV3-1 (or the pseudogene TRBV3-2) and TRBJ1-4; 8 nucleotides line up with TRBD1. J lost 2 bases, V lost 3 bases, and 5 bases had no gene match. CDR1 and CDR2 from the germline V gene are LGHDT and YNNKEL (reference sequence). The CDR3 spans 16 residues. Here the CDR3 DNA reads TGTGCCAGCAGCCAGACGACAGGGGCGACTAATGAAAAACTGTTTTTT. It is translated as CASSQTTGATNEKLFF.

The V and J genes are TRBV18 and TRBJ1-4, with TRBD1 matching over 8 bases. CDR1 is KGHSH and CDR2 is LQKENI in the germline V gene. This CDR3 region has 15 residues. Trimming cost V 5 bases and J 7 bases; bases outside gene matches: 9. CDR3 nucleotides: TGTGCCAGCTCAGCGGTCGGACAGGGCGGTGAAAAACTGTTTTTT. Protein product: CASSAVGQGGEKLFF.

The chain is built from TRBV11-2 and TRBJ1-3, with TRBD1 matching over 7 bases. The germline V gene encodes CDR1 SGHAT and CDR2 FQNNGV. The length of the CDR3 is 18 residues. J was trimmed by 1 base and V by 3 bases; bases with no gene match: 12. CDR3 nucleotides: TGTGCCAGCAGCTTCGGGGGCGCAAGGGGGCTTTCTGGAAACACCATATATTTT. Its protein product is CASSFGGARGLSGNTIYF.

In this sample, this clone turned up a few times. The chain couples TRBV3-1 (or the pseudogene TRBV3-2) to TRBJ2-7; TRBD2 is a possible D gene (5 bases). Germline V gene sequence: CDR1 LGHDT, CDR2 YNNKEL (reference sequence). This CDR3 comprises 18 residues. Trimming removed 5 bases at V and 3 bases at J, with 26 bases between. The CDR3 loop is CASSRRLSSFAGNYEQYF. DNA for the CDR3: TGTGCCAGCAGCAGACGACTATCATCATTCGCGGGCAACTACGAGCAGTACTTC.

V and J are TRBV19 and TRBJ2-5, with D tentatively TRBD1 (6 bases). The CDR3 is made up of 13 amino acids. V lost 5 bases and J 3 bases, leaving 10 bases between the germline ends. Germline CDR1 and CDR2: LNHDA and SQIVND (reference sequence). CDR3 sequence: CASSPGTKETQYF. DNA of the CDR3: TGTGCCAGTAGTCCCGGGACAAAAGAGACCCAGTACTTC.

The rearrangement joins TRBV6-1 to TRBJ1-6, with D uncertain. The germline V and J ends were trimmed by 2 bases and 0 bases, with 8 bases remaining between them. This CDR3 has 16 residues. From germline, CDR1 is MNHNS and CDR2 SASEGT. The CDR3 region has the DNA TGTGCCAGCAGTGAACTGGGGAGCTCCTATAATTCACCCCTCCACTTT. It encodes CASSELGSSYNSPLHF.

V is TRBV10-3 and J is TRBJ2-3; TRBD2 might be the D (6 bases). Germline values: CDR1 ENHRY, CDR2 SYGVKD. Trimming pared 3 bases from V and 0 bases from J, leaving 13 bases between. CDR3 length equals 16 residues. CDR3 DNA sequence: TGTGCCATCAGTGACGGTGGGGGGTTTAGCACAGATACGCAGTATTTT. Translating gives CAISDGGGFSTDTQYF.

The CDR3 here is CASSYSAGGAHYGYTF. In DNA, the CDR3 is TGTGCCAGCAGTTACTCGGCCGGAGGGGCTCACTATGGCTACACCTTC. The chain joins TRBV6-5 to TRBJ1-2; D might be TRBD1 (5 bases). Per germline, CDR1 MNHEY and CDR2 SVGAGI. The CDR3 runs to 16 residues. Between the trimmed V and J ends, which lost 0 bases and 3 bases, there was a span of 14 bases.

The V and J genes are TRBV5-6 and TRBJ2-1, with 11 bases identical to TRBD2. In germline, CDR1 is SGHDT, CDR2 YYEEEE. Unmatched junction bases numbered 15, after V lost 4 bases and J lost 6 bases. The CDR3 totals 18 residues. CDR3 coding DNA: TGTGCCAGCAGCCAGGTGGCTAGCGGGGGGCCTCTTCTCAATGAGCAGTTCTTC. Residues: CASSQVASGGPLLNEQFF.

Points on this clone: One junction end disagrees with the germline gene, perhaps due to a read error. The chain carries TRBV7-7 and TRBJ2-1, with 8 nucleotides matching TRBD2. Germline assignment: CDR1 SSHAT and CDR2 FNYEAQ (reference sequence). The CDR3 is 19 residues long. The CDR3 DNA is TGTGCTAGCAGTCGTACCCGTACTAGCGGCCGAGGGGGAGGCAATGAGCAGTTCTTC. Protein product: CASSRTRTSGRGGGNEQFF.

This sequence joins TRBV4-1 and TRBJ2-7; tentatively, D is TRBD1 (6 bases). The CDR3 covers 15 residues. V was clipped by 5 bases and J by 0 bases, with 14 bases between them. Germline V gene sequence: CDR1 MGHRA, CDR2 YSYEKL. The CDR3 bases are TGCGCCAGCAGCGAGAATTGGGACACCTCCTACGAGCAGTACTTC. It specifies CASSENWDTSYEQYF.

V usage is TRBV6-5 and J usage is TRBJ2-1, with 11 bases lining up with TRBD2. V trimming: 7 bases; J trimming: 9 bases; junction bases outside the gene matches: 11. Germline V gene sequence: CDR1 MNHEY, CDR2 SVGAGI. The CDR3 is 15 amino acids. The CDR3 sequence: CASTPSLAGAGEQFF. The CDR3 coding sequence is TGTGCCAGCACCCCTTCACTAGCGGGAGCGGGTGAGCAGTTCTTC.

J is TRBJ1-5 and V is TRBV2, with 7 bases matching TRBD1. Germline V gene data show CDR1 as SNHLY and CDR2 as FYNNEI. With 8 bases clipped from V and 5 bases from J, the junction kept 6 bases outside the gene matches. The CDR3 is 13 residues long. The DNA of the CDR3 is TGTGCCAGCCACCGGGACAGCTATCAGCCCCAGCATTTT. Translated, it gives CASHRDSYQPQHF.

The genes are TRBV11-3 and TRBJ1-3; D is unresolved. The CDR3 sequence is 13 residues long. Germline V gene data show CDR1 as SGHNT and CDR2 as YENEEA. Trimming pared 5 bases from V and 1 base from J, leaving 6 bases between. The CDR3 sequence is CASSTRSGNTIYF. The CDR3 coding sequence is TGTGCCAGCAGCACGAGATCTGGAAACACCATATATTTT.

This clone showed up just once. V usage is TRBV12-5 and J usage is TRBJ1-1; no reliable D call. The germline gives CDR1 LGHNT, CDR2 FRNRAP. The V end was cut by 2 bases, the J end by 7 bases, with 11 bases between. The CDR3 length is 13 residues. This CDR3 is CASGLWPAGEAFF. DNA of the CDR3: TGTGCTAGTGGTTTGTGGCCAGCGGGTGAAGCTTTCTTT.

The chain joins TRBV28 to TRBJ1-1; D remains ambiguous. The CDR3 spans 13 residues. The germline gives CDR1 MDHEN, CDR2 SYDVKM. V was trimmed by 7 bases and J by 1 base, leaving 10 bases between them. The CDR3 DNA is TGTGCCAGCACCCCTCCGGGGAACACTGAAGCTTTCTTT. It translates to CASTPPGNTEAFF.

CDR3 amino acids: CASSLEGSEKLFF. The CDR3 DNA sequence: TGTGCCAGCAGTTTAGAAGGGAGTGAAAAACTGTTTTTT. The chain is built from TRBV28 and TRBJ1-4, with D unclear. V shed 2 bases and J shed 7 bases, with 8 bases lying between them. There are 13 residues in the CDR3. Germline loops: CDR1 MDHEN, CDR2 SYDVKM.

The chain is built from TRBV18 and TRBJ1-5; 8 bases map to TRBD1. V lost 3 bases to trimming and J lost 1 base; unmatched junction nucleotides: 5. This CDR3 has 16 residues. Germline CDR1 reads KGHSH; CDR2 reads LQKENI. The CDR3 region is CASSPGQGSSNQPQHF. CDR3 bases: TGTGCCAGCTCACCTGGACAGGGATCCAGCAATCAGCCCCAGCATTTT.

The genes are TRBV6-5 and TRBJ1-6; no reliable D call. This CDR3 spans 14 amino acids. Deletions cut 0 bases from V and 7 bases from J, with 7 bases between. Germline lookup yields CDR1 MNHEY and CDR2 SVGAGI. This CDR3 is CASSYSGGNSPLHF. CDR3 in DNA: TGTGCCAGCAGTTACTCGGGCGGGAATTCACCCCTCCACTTT.

This clone was seen more than once but under ten times. The genes are TRBV5-1 and TRBJ2-7; possibly TRBD1 for D (6 bases). This CDR3 has 13 residues. CDR1 SGHRS and CDR2 YFSETQ come from the germline V gene. The V end lost 3 bases, the J end lost 4 bases, and 11 bases lay between the germline ends. CDR3 region: CASSYLQGYEQYV. The CDR3 nucleotides read TGCGCCAGCAGCTACCTACAGGGTTACGAGCAGTACGTC.

The gene calls are TRBV21-1 and TRBJ1-2; the listed D gene, TRBD1, was not tested against the DNA. TRBV21-1 is a recognized pseudogene. The length of the CDR3 is 13 residues. CDR3 protein: CANSDRGWDGYTF. CDR3 DNA: TGTGCCAACAGCGACAGGGGATGGGATGGCTACACCTTC.